This TCR beta chain originates from a study of blood T cell repertoires in COVID-19. Whole-study context: Spain, Italy and the United States supplied samples that represented acute and convalescent COVID-19. The cDNA or gDNA used as material had been derived from T cells, B-cell-depleted T cells, or PBMCs.

Trimming removed 4 bases from V and 0 bases from J, with 13 bases in between. The CDR3 has 16 amino acids. The V gene's germline CDR1 is SGHRS and CDR2 YFSETQ. Per the original data handling: Using reference gene primer amplification, nucleated cell counts were estimated. The method was immunoSEQ multiplex PCR; TCRdb's version includes in-frame clones alone and lacks a portion of them. D and trimming come from the DNA, and the V and J calls and clone size come from that table. Of fewer than 100,000 clones listed, around 87% are singletons. This receptor was identified in a human donor with acute or convalescent COVID-19. The donor label of this sample is uncertain. This rearrangement joins TRBV5-1 to TRBJ2-2; TRBD2 is a possible D gene (6 bases). Sequencing was done on a sample of peripheral blood. The CDR3 DNA follows: TGCGCCAGCAGCCGGGGGAAGAGCGCGAACACCGGGGAGCTGTTTTTT. The encoded protein is CASSRGKSANTGELFF.